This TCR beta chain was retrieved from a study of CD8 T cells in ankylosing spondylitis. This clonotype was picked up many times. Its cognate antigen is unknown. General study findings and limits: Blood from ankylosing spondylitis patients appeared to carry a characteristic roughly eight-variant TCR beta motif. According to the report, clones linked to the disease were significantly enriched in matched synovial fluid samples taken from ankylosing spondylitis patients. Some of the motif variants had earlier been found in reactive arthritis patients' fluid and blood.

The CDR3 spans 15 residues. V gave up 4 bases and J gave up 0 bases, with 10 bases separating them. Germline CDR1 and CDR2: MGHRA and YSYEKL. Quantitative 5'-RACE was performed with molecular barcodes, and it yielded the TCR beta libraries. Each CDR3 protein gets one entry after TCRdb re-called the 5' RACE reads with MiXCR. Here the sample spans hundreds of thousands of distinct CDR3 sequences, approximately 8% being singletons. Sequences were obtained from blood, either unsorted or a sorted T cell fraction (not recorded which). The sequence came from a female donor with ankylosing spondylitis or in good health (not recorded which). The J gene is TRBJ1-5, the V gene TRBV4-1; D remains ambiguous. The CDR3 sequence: CASSLADHSNQPQHF. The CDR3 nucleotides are TGCGCCAGCAGCCTTGCGGACCATAGCAATCAGCCCCAGCATTTT.